The present T cell receptor beta chain was sequenced within a study of glioma-infiltrating T cells after dendritic cell vaccination. This clone has only a few counts. Amplification used 60 V beta primers and 13 J beta primers. Libraries were prepared by immunoSEQ multiplex PCR; TCRdb keeps only in-frame clonotypes and omits some of them. The profile shows over 55,000 clones, 81% of them singletons. The CDR3 is 14 residues long. Germline V lookup: CDR1 MNHNS, CDR2 SASEGT. Trimming took 6 bases from V and 0 from J, leaving 11 bases between them. This material consisted of blood, taken before dendritic cell vaccination. This chain links TRBV6-1 with TRBJ1-2; tentatively, D is TRBD1 (6 bases). The clonotype originates from a human donor with glioblastoma. DNA for the CDR3: TGTGCCAGCAGCAGAGACAGGTCTAACTATGGCTACACCTTC. Protein product: CASSRDRSNYGYTF.